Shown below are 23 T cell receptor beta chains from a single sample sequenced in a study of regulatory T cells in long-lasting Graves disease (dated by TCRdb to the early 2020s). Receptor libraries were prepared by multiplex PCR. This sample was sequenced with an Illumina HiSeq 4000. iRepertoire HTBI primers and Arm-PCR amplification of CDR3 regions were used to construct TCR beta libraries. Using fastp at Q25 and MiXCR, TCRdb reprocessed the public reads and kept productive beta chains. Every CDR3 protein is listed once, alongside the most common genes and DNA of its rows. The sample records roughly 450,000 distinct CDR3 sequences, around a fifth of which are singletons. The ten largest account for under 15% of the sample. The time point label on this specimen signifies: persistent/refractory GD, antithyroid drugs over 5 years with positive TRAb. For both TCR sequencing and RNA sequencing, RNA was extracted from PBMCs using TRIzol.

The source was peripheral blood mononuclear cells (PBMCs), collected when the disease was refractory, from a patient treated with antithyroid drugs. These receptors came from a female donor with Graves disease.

The CDR3 is CASSYQDRDGNQPQHF. CDR3 nucleotide sequence: TGTGCCAGCAGTTACCAAGACAGGGATGGCAATCAGCCCCAGCATTTT. The chain couples TRBV6-2 or TRBV6-3 to TRBJ1-5, with 7 nucleotides matching TRBD1. CDR1 and CDR2 (germline): MNHEY, SVGEGT. The CDR3 spans 16 residues. V shed 2 bases and J 2 bases; nucleotides not matched to a gene: 6.

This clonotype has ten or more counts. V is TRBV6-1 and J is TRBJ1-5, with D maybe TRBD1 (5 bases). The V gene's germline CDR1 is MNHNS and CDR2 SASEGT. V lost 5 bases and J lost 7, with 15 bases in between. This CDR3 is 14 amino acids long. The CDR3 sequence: CASSLSVGDQPQHF. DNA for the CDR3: TGTGCCAGCAGTCTTTCCGTTGGGGACCAGCCCCAGCATTTT.

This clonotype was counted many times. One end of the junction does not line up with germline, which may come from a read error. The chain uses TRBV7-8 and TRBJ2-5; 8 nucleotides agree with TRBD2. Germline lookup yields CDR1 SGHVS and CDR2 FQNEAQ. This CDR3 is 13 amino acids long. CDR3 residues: CASSPGGDTLENF. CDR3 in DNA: TGTGCCAGCAGCCCCGGGGGGGATACATTGGAGAACTTC.

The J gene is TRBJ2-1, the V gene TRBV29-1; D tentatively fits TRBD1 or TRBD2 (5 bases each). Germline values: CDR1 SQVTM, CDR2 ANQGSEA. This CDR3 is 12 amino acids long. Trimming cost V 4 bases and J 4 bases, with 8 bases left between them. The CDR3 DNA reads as TGCAGCGTTGGGGACGCGTACAATGAGCAGTTCTTC. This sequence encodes CSVGDAYNEQFF.

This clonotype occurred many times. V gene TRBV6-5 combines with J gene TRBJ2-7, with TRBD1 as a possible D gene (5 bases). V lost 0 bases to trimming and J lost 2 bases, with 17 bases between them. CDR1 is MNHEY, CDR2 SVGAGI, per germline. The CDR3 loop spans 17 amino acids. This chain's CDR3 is CASSYSPRQSFAYEQYF. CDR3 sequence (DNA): TGTGCCAGCAGTTACTCTCCTCGACAGAGCTTCGCCTACGAGCAGTACTTC.

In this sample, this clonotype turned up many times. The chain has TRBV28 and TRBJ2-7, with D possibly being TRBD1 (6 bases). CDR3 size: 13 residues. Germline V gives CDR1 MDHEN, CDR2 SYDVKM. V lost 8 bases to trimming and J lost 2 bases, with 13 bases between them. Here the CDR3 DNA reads TGTGCCAGCTACGACACAGGGACCTACGAGCAGTACTTC. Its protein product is CASYDTGTYEQYF.

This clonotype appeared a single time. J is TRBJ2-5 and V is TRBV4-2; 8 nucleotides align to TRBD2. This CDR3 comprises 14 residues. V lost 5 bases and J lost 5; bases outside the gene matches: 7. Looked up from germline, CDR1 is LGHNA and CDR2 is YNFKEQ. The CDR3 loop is CASSSGRGGETQYF. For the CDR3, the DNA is TGTGCCAGCAGCAGCGGGAGAGGAGGGGAGACCCAGTACTTC.

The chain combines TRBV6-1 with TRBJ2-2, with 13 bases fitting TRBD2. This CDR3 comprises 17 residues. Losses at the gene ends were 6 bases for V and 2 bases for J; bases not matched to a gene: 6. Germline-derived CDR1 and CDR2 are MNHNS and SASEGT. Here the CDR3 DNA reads TGTGCCAGCAGCTGGGGACTAGCGGGATCTAACACCGGGGAGCTGTTTTTT. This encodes CASSWGLAGSNTGELFF.

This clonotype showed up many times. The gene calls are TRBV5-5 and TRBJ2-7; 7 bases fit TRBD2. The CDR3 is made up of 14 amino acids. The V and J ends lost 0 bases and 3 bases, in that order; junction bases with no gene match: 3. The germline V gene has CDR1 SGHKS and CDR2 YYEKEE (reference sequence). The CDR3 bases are TGTGCCAGCAGCTTGGGACTAGCCCTCTACGAGCAGTACTTC. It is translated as CASSLGLALYEQYF. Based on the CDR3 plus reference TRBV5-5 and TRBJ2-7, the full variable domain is DAGVTQSPTHLIKTRGQQVTLRCSPISGHKSVSWYQQVLGQGPQFIFQYYEKEERGRGNFPDRFSARQFPNYSSELNVNALLLGDSALYLCASSLGLALYEQYFGPGTRLTVT.

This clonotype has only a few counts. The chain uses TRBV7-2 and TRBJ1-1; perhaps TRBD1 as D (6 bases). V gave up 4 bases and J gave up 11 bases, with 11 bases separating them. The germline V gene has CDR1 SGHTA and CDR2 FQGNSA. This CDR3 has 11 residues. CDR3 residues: CASSSPQGAFF. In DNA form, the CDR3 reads TGTGCCAGCAGCTCCCCCCAGGGGGCTTTCTTT. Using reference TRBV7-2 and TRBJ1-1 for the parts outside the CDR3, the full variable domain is GAGVSQSPSNKVTEKGKDVELRCDPISGHTALYWYRQSLGQGLEFLIYFQGNSAPDKSGLPSDRFSAERTGGSVSTLTIQRTQQEDSAVYLCASSSPQGAFFGQGTRLTVV.

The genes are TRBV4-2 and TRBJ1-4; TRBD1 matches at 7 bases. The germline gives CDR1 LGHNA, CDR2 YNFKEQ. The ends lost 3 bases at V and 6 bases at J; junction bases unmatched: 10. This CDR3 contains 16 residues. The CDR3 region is CASSHDPGQTHEKLFF. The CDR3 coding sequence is TGTGCCAGCAGCCATGACCCGGGACAGACACATGAAAAACTGTTTTTT.

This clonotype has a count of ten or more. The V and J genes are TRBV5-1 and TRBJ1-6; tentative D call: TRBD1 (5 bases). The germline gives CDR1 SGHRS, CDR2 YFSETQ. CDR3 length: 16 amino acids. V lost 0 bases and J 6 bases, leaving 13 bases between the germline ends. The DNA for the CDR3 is TGCGCCAGCAGCTTGGATGGGGCGCAGTCTAATTCACCCCTCCACTTT. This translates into CASSLDGAQSNSPLHF.

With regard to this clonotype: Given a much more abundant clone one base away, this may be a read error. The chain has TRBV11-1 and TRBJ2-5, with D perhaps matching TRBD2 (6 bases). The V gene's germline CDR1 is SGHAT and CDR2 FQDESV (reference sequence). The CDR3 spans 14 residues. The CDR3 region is CASSFGGLQETRYF. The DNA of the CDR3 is TGTGCCAGCAGCTTCGGGGGTTTGCAAGAGACCCGGTACTTC.

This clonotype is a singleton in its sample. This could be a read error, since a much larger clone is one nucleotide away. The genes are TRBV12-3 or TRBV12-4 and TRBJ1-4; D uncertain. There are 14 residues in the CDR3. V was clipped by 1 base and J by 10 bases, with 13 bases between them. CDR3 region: CASSLGDQEGKLFF. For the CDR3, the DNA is TGTGCCAGCAGTTTAGGCGACCAGGAGGGAAAACTGTTTTTT.

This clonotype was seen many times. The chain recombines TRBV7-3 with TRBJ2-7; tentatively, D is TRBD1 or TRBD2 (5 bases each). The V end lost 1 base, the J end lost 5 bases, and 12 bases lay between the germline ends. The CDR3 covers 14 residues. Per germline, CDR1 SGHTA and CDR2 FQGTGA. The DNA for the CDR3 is TGTGCCAGCAGCTTAAGGGGGAAGAGCGACGAGCAGTACTTC. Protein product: CASSLRGKSDEQYF.

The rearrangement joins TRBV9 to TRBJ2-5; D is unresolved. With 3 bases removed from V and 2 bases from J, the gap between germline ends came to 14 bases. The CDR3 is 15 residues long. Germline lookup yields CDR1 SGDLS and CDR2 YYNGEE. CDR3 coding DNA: TGTGCCAGCAGCGCAACTGTGGGTCTACAAGAGACCCAGTACTTC. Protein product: CASSATVGLQETQYF. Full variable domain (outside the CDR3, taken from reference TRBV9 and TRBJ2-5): DSGVTQTPKHLITATGQRVTLRCSPRSGDLSVYWYQQSLDQGLQFLIQYYNGEERAKGNILERFSAQQFPDLHSELNLSSLELGDSALYFCASSATVGLQETQYFGPGTRLLVL.

Written as DNA, the CDR3 is TGTGCCAGCATGTCAGGGGTGGGGGGGCACGAGACCCAGTACTTC. Amino acids: CASMSGVGGHETQYF. The chain has TRBV12-3 or TRBV12-4 and TRBJ2-5, with TRBD2 as a possible D gene (7 bases). The CDR3 loop spans 15 amino acids. V lost 7 bases and J lost 5, with 20 bases in between.

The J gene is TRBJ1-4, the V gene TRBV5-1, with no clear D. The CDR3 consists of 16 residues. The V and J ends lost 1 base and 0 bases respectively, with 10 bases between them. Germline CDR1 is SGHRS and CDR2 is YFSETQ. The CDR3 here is CASSLNSPATNEKLFF. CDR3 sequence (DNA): TGCGCCAGCAGCTTGAATTCTCCAGCAACTAATGAAAAACTGTTTTTT.

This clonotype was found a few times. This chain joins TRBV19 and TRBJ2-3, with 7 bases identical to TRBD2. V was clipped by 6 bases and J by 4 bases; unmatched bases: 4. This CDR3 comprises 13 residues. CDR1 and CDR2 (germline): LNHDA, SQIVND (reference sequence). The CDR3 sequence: CASRPGGPDTQYF. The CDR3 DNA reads TGTGCCAGTAGACCGGGAGGACCAGATACGCAGTATTTT.

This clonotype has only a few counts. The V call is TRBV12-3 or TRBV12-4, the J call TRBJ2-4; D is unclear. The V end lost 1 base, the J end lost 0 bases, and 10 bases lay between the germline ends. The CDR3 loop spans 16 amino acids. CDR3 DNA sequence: TGTGCCAGCAGTTTAGGAGGTGTTCTAGCCAAAAACATTCAGTACTTC. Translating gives CASSLGGVLAKNIQYF.

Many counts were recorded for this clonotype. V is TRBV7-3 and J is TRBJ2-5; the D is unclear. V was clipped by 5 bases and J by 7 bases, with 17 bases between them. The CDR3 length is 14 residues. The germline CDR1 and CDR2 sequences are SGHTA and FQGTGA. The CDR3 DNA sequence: TGTGCCAGCAGCCTCGCGGACGCCGTGGGGACCCAGTACTTC. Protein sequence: CASSLADAVGTQYF.

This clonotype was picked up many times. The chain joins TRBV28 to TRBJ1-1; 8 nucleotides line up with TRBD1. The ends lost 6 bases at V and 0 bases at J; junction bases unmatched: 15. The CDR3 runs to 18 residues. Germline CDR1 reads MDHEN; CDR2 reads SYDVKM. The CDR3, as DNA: TGTGCCAGCAGGACTACCGGCCAGGGGGCATACTTGAACACTGAAGCTTTCTTT. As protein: CASRTTGQGAYLNTEAFF.

The CDR3 sequence is CSARRTSGWNEQFF. The CDR3 DNA sequence: TGCAGTGCTAGAAGGACTAGCGGGTGGAATGAGCAGTTCTTC. The chain links TRBV20-1 to TRBJ2-1; TRBD2 matches at 11 bases. CDR1 DFQATT and CDR2 SNEGSKA come from the germline V gene (reference sequence). The CDR3 has 14 amino acids. V shed 2 bases, J shed 7 bases, and the junction held 4 bases outside the gene matches.